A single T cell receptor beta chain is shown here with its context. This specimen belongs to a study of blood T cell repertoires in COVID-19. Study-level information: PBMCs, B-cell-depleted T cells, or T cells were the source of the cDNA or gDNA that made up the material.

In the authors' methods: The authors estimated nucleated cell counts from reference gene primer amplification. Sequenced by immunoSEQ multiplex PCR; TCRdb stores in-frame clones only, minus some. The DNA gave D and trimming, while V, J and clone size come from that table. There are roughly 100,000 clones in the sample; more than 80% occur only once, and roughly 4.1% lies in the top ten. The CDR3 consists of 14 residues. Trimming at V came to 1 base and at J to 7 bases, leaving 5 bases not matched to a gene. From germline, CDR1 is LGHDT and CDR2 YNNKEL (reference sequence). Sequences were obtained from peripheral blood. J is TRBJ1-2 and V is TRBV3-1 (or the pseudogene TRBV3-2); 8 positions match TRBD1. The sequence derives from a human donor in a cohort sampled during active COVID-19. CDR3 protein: CASSQADRVRGYTF. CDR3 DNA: TGTGCCAGCAGCCAAGCGGACAGGGTACGTGGCTACACCTTC.